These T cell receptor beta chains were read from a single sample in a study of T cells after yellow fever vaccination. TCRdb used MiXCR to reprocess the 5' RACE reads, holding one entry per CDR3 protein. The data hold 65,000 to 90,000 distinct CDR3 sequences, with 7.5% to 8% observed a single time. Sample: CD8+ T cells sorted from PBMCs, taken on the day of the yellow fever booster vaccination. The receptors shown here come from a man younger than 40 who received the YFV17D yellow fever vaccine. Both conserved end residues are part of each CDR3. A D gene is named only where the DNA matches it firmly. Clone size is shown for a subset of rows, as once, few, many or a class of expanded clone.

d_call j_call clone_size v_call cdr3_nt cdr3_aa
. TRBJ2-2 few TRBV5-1 TGCGCCAGCATGGAATACATCACCGGGGAGCTGTTTTTT CASMEYITGELFF
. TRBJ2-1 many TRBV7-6 TGTGCCAGCGTTCTGGGGACGGCCCTCGATGAGCAGTTCTTC CASVLGTALDEQFF
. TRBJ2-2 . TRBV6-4 TGTGCCAGCAGTCTATACGGGGGCCGGGAGAACACCGGGGAGCTGTTTTTT CASSLYGGRENTGELFF
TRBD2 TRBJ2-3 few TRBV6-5 TGTGCCAGCAGTTACACCGGACTAGCGGGAGGGTTCACAGATACGCAGTATTTT CASSYTGLAGGFTDTQYF
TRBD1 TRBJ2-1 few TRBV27 TGTGCCAGCAGTGGGGACAGGGGAAGGAATGAGCAGTTCTTC CASSGDRGRNEQFF
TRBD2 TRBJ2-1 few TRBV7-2 TGTGCCAGCAGCTTAGCACCCAGGGTCCTGGGAGGGGATGAGCAGTTCTTC CASSLAPRVLGGDEQFF
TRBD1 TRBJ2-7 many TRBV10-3 TGTGCCATCAGTGAGTCGAAGGACAGGGACTACGAGCAGTACTTC CAISESKDRDYEQYF
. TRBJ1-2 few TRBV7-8 TGTGCCAGCAGCTCCGGGGTCTTTGGCTACACCTTC CASSSGVFGYTF
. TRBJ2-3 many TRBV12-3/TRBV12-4 TGTGCCAGCACCCAGGGTGTGGGGTGGGATACGCAGTATTTT CASTQGVGWDTQYF
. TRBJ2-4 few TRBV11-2 TGTGCCAACCACGTACTAGCCAAAAACATTCAGTACTTC CANHVLAKNIQYF
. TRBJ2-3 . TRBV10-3 TGTGCCATCAGTGAGGACCACACAGATACGCAGTATTTT CAISEDHTDTQYF
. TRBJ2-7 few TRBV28 TGTGCCAGCAGTTTGATTGGGACAACCTACGAGCAGTACTTC CASSLIGTTYEQYF
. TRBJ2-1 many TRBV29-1 TGCAGCGTCCCCCAATTTGACAACAATGAGCAGTTCTTC CSVPQFDNNEQFF
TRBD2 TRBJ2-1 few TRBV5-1 TGCGCCAGCAGACGGGAGGGAACCTACAATGAGCAGTTCTTC CASRREGTYNEQFF
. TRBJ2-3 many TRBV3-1 TGTGCCAGCAGCCAAGTAATCTCCACAGATACGCAGTATTTT CASSQVISTDTQYF
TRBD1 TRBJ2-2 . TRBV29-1 TGCAGCACGGACAGGGGGCTTACCGGGGAGCTGTTTTTT CSTDRGLTGELFF
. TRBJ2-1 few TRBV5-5 TGTGCCAGCAGCTTAGCGAGCTCCTACAATGAGCAGTTCTTC CASSLASSYNEQFF
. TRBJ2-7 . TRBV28 TGTGCCAGCAGTTACCACAGAAACTACGAGCAGTACTTC CASSYHRNYEQYF
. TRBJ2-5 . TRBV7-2 TGTGCCAGCAGAGCCATAGAGACCCAGTACTTC CASRAIETQYF
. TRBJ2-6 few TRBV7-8 TGTGCCAGCAGCTTACATATAGGTTCTGGGGCCAACGTCCTGACTTTC CASSLHIGSGANVLTF
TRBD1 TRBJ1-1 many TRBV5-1 TGCGCCAGCAGCTACGGTTCAGGGGGCGCGACTGAAGCTTTCTTT CASSYGSGGATEAFF
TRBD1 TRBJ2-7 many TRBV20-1 TGCAGTGCTAGAGATAGTCGGGACCGGGACAGGGTCTCCTACGAGCAGTACTTC CSARDSRDRDRVSYEQYF
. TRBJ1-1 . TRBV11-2 TGTGCCAGCAGCTTAGGCAGGCAGACAACAGGTGAAGCTTTCTTT CASSLGRQTTGEAFF
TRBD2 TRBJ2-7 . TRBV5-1 TGCGCCAGCAGCTTTAGGCGGGAGGCCTACGAGCAGTACTTC CASSFRREAYEQYF
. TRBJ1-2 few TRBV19 TGTGCCAGTAGTATTCAGGCGCCGAACTATGGCTACACCTTC CASSIQAPNYGYTF
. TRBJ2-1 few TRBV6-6 TGTGCCAGCAGTATCGCGGGGTGGAATGAGCAGTTCTTC CASSIAGWNEQFF
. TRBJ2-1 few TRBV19 TGTGCCAGTAGTATCGCACTGGGGGGTGAGCAGTTCTTC CASSIALGGEQFF
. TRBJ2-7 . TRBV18 TGTGCCAGCTCGCTGGGGGCGGGCTACGAGCAGTACTTC CASSLGAGYEQYF
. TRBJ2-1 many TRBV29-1 TGCAGCGTCGACCAAACCTACAATGAGCAGTTCTTC CSVDQTYNEQFF
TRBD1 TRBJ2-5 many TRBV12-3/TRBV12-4 TGTGCCAGCAGTGGGGACAGGGAAGAGACCCAGTACTTC CASSGDREETQYF
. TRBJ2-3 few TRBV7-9 TGTGCCAGCAGCTTAATTCCTGATACGCAGTATTTT CASSLIPDTQYF
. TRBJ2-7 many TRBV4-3 TGCGCCAGCAGCGGTAACGGCTACGAGCAGTACTTC CASSGNGYEQYF
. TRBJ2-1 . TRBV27 TGTGCCAGCAGTACCTACTCCTACAATGAGCAGTTCTTC CASSTYSYNEQFF
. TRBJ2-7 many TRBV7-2 TGTGCCAGCAGCTTAGGTAGACAGGACGAGCAGTACTTC CASSLGRQDEQYF
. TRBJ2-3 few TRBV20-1 TGCAGTGCTCCCCTACAGGGAACAGATACGCAGTATTTT CSAPLQGTDTQYF
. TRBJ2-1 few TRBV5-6 TGTGCCAGCAGCTTGGCCGCTGCGTGGGTCCTCAATGAGCAGTTCTTC CASSLAAAWVLNEQFF